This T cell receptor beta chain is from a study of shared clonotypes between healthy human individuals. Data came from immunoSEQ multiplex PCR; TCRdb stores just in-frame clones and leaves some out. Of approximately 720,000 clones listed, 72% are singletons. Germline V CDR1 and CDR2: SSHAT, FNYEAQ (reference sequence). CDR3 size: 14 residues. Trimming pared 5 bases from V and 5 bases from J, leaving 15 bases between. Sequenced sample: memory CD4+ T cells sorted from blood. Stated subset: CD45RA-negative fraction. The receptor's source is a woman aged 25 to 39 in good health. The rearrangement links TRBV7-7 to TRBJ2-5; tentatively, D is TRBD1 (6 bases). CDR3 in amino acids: CASSPTGLGETQYF. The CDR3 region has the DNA TGTGCCAGCAGCCCGACAGGTTTGGGGGAGACCCAGTACTTC.